These 29 T cell receptor beta chains share one sample of origin, sequenced in a study of cytomegalovirus exposure and HLA in healthy donors. The study ran its PCR with 60 Vbeta and 13 Jbeta primers. Some clones are missing from TCRdb's copy, which holds only in-frame ones; the method was immunoSEQ multiplex PCR. The table includes fewer than 200,000 clones, around 84% detected once. The source material was PBMCs. The receptors derive from a woman aged 18-29 years in good health and CMV-seronegative.

V is TRBV11-3 and J is TRBJ2-1; 9 nucleotides agree with TRBD2. The CDR3 totals 16 residues. Germline lookup yields CDR1 SGHNT and CDR2 YENEEA. The ends lost 2 bases at V and 9 bases at J; junction bases unmatched: 11. CDR3 bases: TGTGCCAGCAGCTTATTCGGCGCTAGCGGGAACGGTGAGCAGTTCTTC. It yields the protein CASSLFGASGNGEQFF.

The chain links TRBV9 to TRBJ2-5; D possibly corresponds to TRBD2 (7 bases). The CDR3 is made up of 16 amino acids. Trimming removed 3 bases at V and 2 bases at J, with 17 bases between. In germline, CDR1 is SGDLS, CDR2 YYNGEE. The chain's CDR3 is CASSEGEGGQQETQYF. CDR3 bases: TGTGCCAGCAGCGAGGGGGAGGGCGGACAACAAGAGACCCAGTACTTC.

This clone has just a few counts. This sequence joins TRBV11-3 and TRBJ1-4; TRBD1 matches 8 bases. This CDR3 comprises 17 residues. V was pared by 5 bases and J by 6 bases, with 14 bases of the junction left unmatched. Germline assignment: CDR1 SGHNT and CDR2 YENEEA. CDR3 bases: TGTGCCAGCAGCCCATACTCGGAGACAGGGGTGGATGAAAAACTGTTTTTT. This translates into CASSPYSETGVDEKLFF.

This chain joins TRBV10-2 and TRBJ2-2; 11 positions match TRBD1. The CDR3 extends over 14 amino acids. Unmatched junction bases numbered 0, after V lost 6 bases and J lost 3 bases. CDR1 and CDR2 from the germline V gene are WSHSY and SAAADI. Here the CDR3 reads CASRGQGDTGELFF. CDR3 coding DNA: TGCGCCAGCAGGGGACAGGGGGACACCGGGGAGCTGTTTTTT.

Only one count was recorded for this clone. The gene calls are TRBV5-1 and TRBJ2-7; the D gene is possibly TRBD2 (6 bases). Germline loops: CDR1 SGHRS, CDR2 YFSETQ. With 0 bases removed from V and 0 bases from J, the gap between germline ends came to 13 bases. The CDR3 length is 16 residues. The CDR3 region has the DNA TGCGCCAGCAGCTTGGCCAAAGCTAGCGCCTCCTACGAGCAGTACTTC. The encoded protein is CASSLAKASASYEQYF.

In regard to this clone: Sequence at one end of the junction differs from germline and may be a read error. The rearrangement uses TRBV4-3 and TRBJ2-1; the D gene is possibly TRBD2 (6 bases). This CDR3 spans 17 amino acids. CDR1 and CDR2 (germline): LGHNA, YSLEER. CDR3 nucleotide sequence: TGCGCCAGCAGCCAAGATGGGGGGAGTGGGTCCTACAATGAGCAGCTCTTC. Translation: CASSQDGGSGSYNEQLF.

V usage is TRBV11-2 and J usage is TRBJ2-1; 11 nucleotides match TRBD1. The V and J ends lost 8 bases and 5 bases, in that order; junction bases with no gene match: 5. The CDR3 totals 14 residues. The germline V gene has CDR1 SGHAT and CDR2 FQNNGV. DNA for the CDR3: TGTGCCAGCGGGCGGGACAGGGGGAACAATGAGCAGTTCTTC. Its translation is CASGRDRGNNEQFF.

This clone was observed a handful of times. The chain employs TRBV10-3 and TRBJ2-7; 9 nucleotides agree with TRBD1. Unmatched junction bases numbered 6, after V lost 6 bases and J lost 6 bases. Germline V gene sequence: CDR1 ENHRY, CDR2 SYGVKD. The CDR3 length is 13 residues. CDR3 loop: CAIRPGQGSEQYF. CDR3 nucleotide sequence: TGTGCCATCAGACCGGGACAGGGCTCCGAGCAGTACTTC.

Only a few counts were recorded for this clone. The genes are TRBV6-6 and TRBJ1-3; 7 bases fit TRBD1. J lost 2 bases, V lost 2 bases, and 3 bases had no gene match. The CDR3 contains 15 residues. CDR1 MNHNY and CDR2 SVGAGI come from the germline V gene (reference sequence). The CDR3 reads CASSYTGDTGNTIYF. In nucleotides, the CDR3 is TGTGCCAGCAGTTACACAGGGGATACTGGAAACACCATATATTTT.

The chain carries TRBV15 and TRBJ1-5; D unresolved. Germline CDR1 reads LNHNV; CDR2 reads YYDKDF (reference sequence). This CDR3 spans 15 amino acids. Deletions cut 1 base from V and 3 bases from J, with 10 bases between. The CDR3 loop is CATSRGQANNQPQHF. The CDR3 DNA reads as TGTGCCACCAGCAGAGGGCAGGCTAACAATCAGCCCCAGCATTTT.

The chain links TRBV1 to TRBJ2-1; TRBD2, the table's D call, was not compared with the DNA. TRBV1 is assigned pseudogene status. CDR3 length equals 17 residues. The DNA of the CDR3 is TGCACCAGCAGCCCCCCCGCTAGCGGGAGGGGATACAATGAGCAGTTCTTC. Encoded protein: CTSSPPASGRGYNEQFF.

The rearrangement uses TRBV10-2 and TRBJ2-5; no clear D gene. The CDR3 is made up of 14 amino acids. Germline V CDR1 and CDR2: WSHSY, SAAADI. V lost 6 bases to trimming and J lost 2 bases, with 13 bases between them. Here the CDR3 DNA reads TGCGCCAGCAGGTCGTTACTTTTGCAAGAGACCCAGTACTTC. This translates into CASRSLLLQETQYF.

The chain recombines TRBV19 with TRBJ2-5; possibly TRBD2 for D (7 bases). Germline lookup yields CDR1 LNHDA and CDR2 SQIVND (reference sequence). CDR3 length: 15 residues. V was pared by 3 bases and J by 5 bases, with 16 bases between. CDR3 bases: TGTGCCAGTAGTATGGTGGGGGGGCGCAGGGAGACCCAGTACTTC. This codes for CASSMVGGRRETQYF.

J is TRBJ2-2 and V is TRBV29-1; D perhaps matches TRBD1 (7 bases). Trimming removed 7 bases at V and 4 bases at J, with 19 bases between. CDR3 length: 15 amino acids. CDR1 is SQVTM, CDR2 ANQGSEA, per germline. The CDR3 DNA reads TGCAGCGAGGGGGCTCCGGGGGCGTCCACCGGGGAGCTGTTTTTT. Amino acids: CSEGAPGASTGELFF.

This clone was detected only a few times. V usage is TRBV29-1 and J usage is TRBJ1-1; TRBD1 might be the D (5 bases). The CDR3 totals 12 residues. V shed 1 base and J shed 8 bases, with 11 bases lying between them. The germline V gene encodes CDR1 SQVTM and CDR2 ANQGSEA. The CDR3 is CSVEVLGGEAFF. In DNA, the CDR3 is TGCAGCGTTGAAGTCTTGGGGGGGGAAGCTTTCTTT.

This chain links TRBV7-9 with TRBJ1-1, with D unclear. V was clipped by 6 bases and J by 6 bases, with 11 bases between them. Germline CDR1 and CDR2: SEHNR and FQNEAQ (reference sequence). The CDR3 contains 12 residues. The CDR3 DNA reads TGTGCCAGCAGACGCGGGAGGGCTGAAGCTTTCTTT. Translating gives CASRRGRAEAFF.

The sample holds one count of this clone. The J gene is TRBJ2-2, the V gene TRBV2, with TRBD2 matching 8 bases. The germline CDR1 and CDR2 sequences are SNHLY and FYNNEI. The CDR3 covers 17 residues. After removal of 11 bases from V and 6 bases from J, the junction contained 20 bases not matched to a gene. The CDR3 bases are TGTGCCTCAAAGGCTCTAGCGGGCTCGATAACCTCCGGGGAGCTGTTTTTT. Encoded protein: CASKALAGSITSGELFF.

This clone has just a few counts. This chain links TRBV11-2 with TRBJ1-5, with 8 bases lining up with TRBD1. J lost 4 bases, V lost 4 bases, and 9 bases had no gene match. Germline CDR1 is SGHAT and CDR2 is FQNNGV. The CDR3 consists of 16 residues. CDR3 nucleotide sequence: TGTGCCAGCAGCTCCCAGGGGACAGGACTAAATCAGCCCCAGCATTTT. Its translation is CASSSQGTGLNQPQHF.

The count of this clone is one. The CDR3 nucleotides read TGTGCCAGCAGCTTCTCCCGGACAGGTCCTGTGGAGACCCAGTACTTC. It encodes CASSFSRTGPVETQYF. This chain uses TRBV5-7 with TRBJ2-5; 7 bases line up with TRBD1. TRBV5-7 falls under the ORF class, with uncertain function. There are 16 residues in the CDR3. Trimming removed 2 bases from V and 5 bases from J; junction bases left unmatched: 12.

J is TRBJ2-5 and V is TRBV5-1; 8 bases fit TRBD2. This CDR3 spans 14 amino acids. Germline assignment: CDR1 SGHRS and CDR2 YFSETQ. The V segment lost 0 bases and the J segment 5 bases; nucleotides outside the gene matches: 3. CDR3: CASSLGSGIETQYF. CDR3 nucleotides: TGCGCCAGCAGCTTGGGTAGCGGGATTGAGACCCAGTACTTC.

Concerning this clone itself: An end of the junction differs from the germline gene, which may be a read error. The chain carries TRBV30 and TRBJ2-1; TRBD2 agrees at 10 bases. The CDR3 totals 15 residues. Germline V gene lookup returns CDR1 GTSNPN and CDR2 SVGIG (reference sequence). CDR3 sequence: CAWSVLGLAGAGMLF. The CDR3 DNA follows: TGTGCCTGGAGTGTACTTGGCCTAGCGGGAGCGGGTATGCTCTTC.

This chain connects TRBV11-2 to TRBJ1-1; 9 bases are shared with TRBD1. Germline V lookup: CDR1 SGHAT, CDR2 FQNNGV. V lost 6 bases and J lost 5; bases outside the gene matches: 10. This CDR3 spans 15 amino acids. CDR3 sequence: CASSSYRGPKTEAFF. In DNA, the CDR3 is TGTGCCAGCAGTTCCTACAGGGGGCCCAAGACTGAAGCTTTCTTT.

The V call is TRBV28, the J call TRBJ2-1; a possible D gene is TRBD1 (5 bases). The germline V and J ends were trimmed by 10 bases and 8 bases, with 18 bases remaining between them. Looked up from germline, CDR1 is MDHEN and CDR2 is SYDVKM. The CDR3 is 13 amino acids. CDR3 loop: CAISGSSFDEQFF. In nucleotides, the CDR3 is TGTGCCATCTCAGGGTCGTCTTTCGATGAGCAGTTCTTC.

J is TRBJ2-5 and V is TRBV4-3; 7 bases align to TRBD2. With 4 bases clipped from V and 4 bases from J, the junction kept 6 bases outside the gene matches. This CDR3 has 14 amino acids. The germline gives CDR1 LGHNA, CDR2 YSLEER. This CDR3 is CASSRSGEGETQYF. CDR3 sequence (DNA): TGCGCCAGCAGCCGCTCCGGGGAGGGAGAGACCCAGTACTTC.

V and J are TRBV7-6 and TRBJ2-3, with 7 bases lining up with TRBD1. V was clipped by 5 bases and J by 7 bases; unmatched bases: 12. The germline CDR1 and CDR2 sequences are SGHVS and FNYEAQ. CDR3 length: 15 residues. For the CDR3, the DNA is TGTGCCAGCAGCCCGAACAGGGGAATGGCGAATACGCAGTATTTT. This translates into CASSPNRGMANTQYF.

This clone was observed a few times. The chain is built from TRBV4-1 and TRBJ2-1, with unresolved D. The CDR3 spans 15 residues. The V end lost 3 bases, the J end lost 0 bases, and 9 bases lay between the germline ends. Looked up from germline, CDR1 is MGHRA and CDR2 is YSYEKL. The CDR3 DNA sequence: TGCGCCAGCAGCCAGGGCCCGAGCTCCTACAATGAGCAGTTCTTC. This gives the protein CASSQGPSSYNEQFF.

This clone occurred a few times. The chain recombines TRBV6-5 with TRBJ2-1; D is ambiguous. V was cut by 6 bases and J by 7 bases, with 13 bases left in between. The CDR3 totals 13 residues. Germline values: CDR1 MNHEY, CDR2 SVGAGI. The CDR3 region has the DNA TGTGCCAGCAGCTCCGACGAGGCTAATGAGCAGTTCTTC. It specifies CASSSDEANEQFF.

The rearrangement uses TRBV6-5 and TRBJ2-5, with a weak D call TRBD2 (6 bases). Trimming cost V 5 bases and J 3 bases, with 16 bases left between them. The CDR3 has 15 amino acids. Per germline, CDR1 MNHEY and CDR2 SVGAGI. CDR3 region: CASSRGFGGKETQYF. In nucleotides, the CDR3 is TGTGCCAGCAGTCGAGGATTCGGAGGGAAAGAGACCCAGTACTTC.

V gene TRBV29-1 combines with J gene TRBJ2-5, with TRBD1 matching 8 bases. V lost 1 base and J lost 4; bases outside the gene matches: 8. The germline V gene encodes CDR1 SQVTM and CDR2 ANQGSEA. There are 15 residues in the CDR3. The CDR3 loop reads CSVEAPDRAAETQYF. The CDR3 DNA reads as TGCAGCGTTGAAGCCCCGGACAGGGCGGCAGAGACCCAGTACTTC.